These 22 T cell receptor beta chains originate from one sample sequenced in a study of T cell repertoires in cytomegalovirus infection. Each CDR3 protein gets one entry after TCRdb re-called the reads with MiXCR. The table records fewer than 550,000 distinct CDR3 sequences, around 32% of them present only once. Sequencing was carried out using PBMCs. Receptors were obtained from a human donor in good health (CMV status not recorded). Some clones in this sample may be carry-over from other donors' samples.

The CDR3 bases are TGTGCCAGCAGTGGCGCTCCTGAGCAGTTCTTC. Its protein product is CASSGAPEQFF. The chain employs TRBV2 and TRBJ2-1; D is uncertain. Trimming removed 4 bases from V and 9 bases from J, with 7 bases in between. CDR3 length: 11 residues. Germline V lookup: CDR1 SNHLY, CDR2 FYNNEI.

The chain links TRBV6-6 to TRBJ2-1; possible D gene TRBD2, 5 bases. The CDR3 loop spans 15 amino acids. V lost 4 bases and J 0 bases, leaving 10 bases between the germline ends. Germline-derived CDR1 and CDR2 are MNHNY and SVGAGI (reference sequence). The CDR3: CASSSGVPSYNEQFF. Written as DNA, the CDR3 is TGTGCCAGCAGTTCCGGGGTTCCCTCCTACAATGAGCAGTTCTTC.

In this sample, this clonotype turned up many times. The CDR3 DNA sequence: TGTGCCAGCAGCTTAGCGTATCTGGCAGATCGAGCCAAAAACATTCAGTACTTC. It codes for CASSLAYLADRAKNIQYF. The chain recombines TRBV7-8 with TRBJ2-4; the D is unclear. V lost 0 bases to trimming and J lost 0 bases, with 15 bases between them. The CDR3 contains 18 residues. Germline V CDR1 and CDR2: SGHVS, FQNEAQ.

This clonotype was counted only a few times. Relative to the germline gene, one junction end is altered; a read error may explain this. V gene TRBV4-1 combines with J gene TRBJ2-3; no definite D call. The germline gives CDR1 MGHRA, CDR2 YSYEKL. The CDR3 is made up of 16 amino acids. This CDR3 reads CASSVDARSPPDTQYF. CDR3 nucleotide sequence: TGTGCCAGCAGCGTGGACGCCCGATCCCCCCCAGATACGCAGTATTTT.

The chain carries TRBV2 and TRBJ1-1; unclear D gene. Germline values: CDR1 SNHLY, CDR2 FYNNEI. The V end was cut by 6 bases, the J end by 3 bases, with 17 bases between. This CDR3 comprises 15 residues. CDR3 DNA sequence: TGTGCCAGCAGAGTGACGGTGGGGTGGGACACTGAAGCTTTCTTT. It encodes CASRVTVGWDTEAFF. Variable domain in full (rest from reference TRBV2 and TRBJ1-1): EPEVTQTPSHQVTQMGQEVILRCVPISNHLYFYWYRQILGQKVEFLVSFYNNEISEKSEIFDDQFSVERPDGSNFTLKIRSTKLEDSAMYFCASRVTVGWDTEAFFGQGTRLTVV.

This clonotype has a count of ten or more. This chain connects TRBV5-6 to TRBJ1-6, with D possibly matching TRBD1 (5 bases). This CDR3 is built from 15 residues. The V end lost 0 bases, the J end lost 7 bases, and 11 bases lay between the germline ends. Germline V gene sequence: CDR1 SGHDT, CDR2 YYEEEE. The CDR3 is CASSLEGLGNSPLHF. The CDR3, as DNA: TGTGCCAGCAGCTTGGAGGGGTTGGGGAATTCACCCCTCCACTTT.

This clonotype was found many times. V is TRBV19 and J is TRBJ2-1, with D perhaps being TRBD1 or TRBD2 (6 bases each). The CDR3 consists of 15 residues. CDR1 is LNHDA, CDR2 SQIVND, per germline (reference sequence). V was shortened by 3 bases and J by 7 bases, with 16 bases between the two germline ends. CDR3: CASSIGGGSSNEQFF. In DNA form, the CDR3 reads TGTGCCAGTAGTATTGGAGGGGGATCTTCGAATGAGCAGTTCTTC.

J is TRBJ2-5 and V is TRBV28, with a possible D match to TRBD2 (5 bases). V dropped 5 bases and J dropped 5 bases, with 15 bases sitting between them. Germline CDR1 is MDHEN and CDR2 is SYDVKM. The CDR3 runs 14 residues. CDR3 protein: CASSTDPGMETQYF. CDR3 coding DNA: TGTGCCAGCAGTACCGACCCGGGGATGGAGACCCAGTACTTC. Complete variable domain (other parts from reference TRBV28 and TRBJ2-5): DVKVTQSSRYLVKRTGEKVFLECVQDMDHENMFWYRQDPGLGLRLIYFSYDVKMKEKGDIPEGYSVSREKKERFSLILESASTNQTSMYLCASSTDPGMETQYFGPGTRLLVL.

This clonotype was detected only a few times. CDR3 coding DNA: TGTGCCAGTAGTTCCCACCGGGGGGAAAGGAGCTACGAGCAGTACTTC. It yields the protein CASSSHRGERSYEQYF. The chain employs TRBV19 and TRBJ2-7; TRBD2 matches at 7 bases. V trimming: 5 bases; J trimming: 3 bases; junction bases outside the gene matches: 13. CDR1 is LNHDA, CDR2 SQIVND, per germline (reference sequence). This CDR3 comprises 16 residues.

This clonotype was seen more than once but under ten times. The CDR3 sequence: CASRRGSSIYGYTF. The DNA for the CDR3 is TGTGCCAGCAGAAGGGGCAGCTCAATTTATGGCTACACCTTC. The chain has TRBV5-6 and TRBJ1-2; the D gene is possibly TRBD1 (5 bases). This CDR3 is built from 14 residues. V dropped 5 bases and J dropped 5 bases, with 16 bases sitting between them. Germline CDR1 SGHDT, CDR2 YYEEEE.

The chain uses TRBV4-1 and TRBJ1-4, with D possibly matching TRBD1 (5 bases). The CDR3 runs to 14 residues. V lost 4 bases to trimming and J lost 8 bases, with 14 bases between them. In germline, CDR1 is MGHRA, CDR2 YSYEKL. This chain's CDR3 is CASSLRHRSEKLFF. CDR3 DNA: TGCGCCAGCAGCCTAAGACACAGGTCGGAAAAACTGTTTTTT.

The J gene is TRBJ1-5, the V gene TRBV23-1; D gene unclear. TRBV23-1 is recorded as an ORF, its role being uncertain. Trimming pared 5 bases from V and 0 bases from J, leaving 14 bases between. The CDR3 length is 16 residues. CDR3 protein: CASSFNRENSNQPQHF. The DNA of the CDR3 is TGCGCCAGCAGTTTCAATCGTGAGAATAGCAATCAGCCCCAGCATTTT.

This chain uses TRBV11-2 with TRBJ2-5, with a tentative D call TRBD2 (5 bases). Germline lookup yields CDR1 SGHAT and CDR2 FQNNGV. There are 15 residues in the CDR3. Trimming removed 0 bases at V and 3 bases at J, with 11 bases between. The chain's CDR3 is CASSLDGGREETQYF. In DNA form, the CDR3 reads TGTGCCAGCAGCTTAGATGGAGGCAGAGAAGAGACCCAGTACTTC.

Written as DNA, the CDR3 is TGTGCCAGCAGCGCCTCGGGGCCGAATAATTCACCCCTCCACTTT. Translation: CASSASGPNNSPLHF. This chain links TRBV7-3 with TRBJ1-6; maybe TRBD1 (5 bases). The CDR3 is 15 amino acids. V was cut by 5 bases and J by 5 bases, with 13 bases left in between. Germline CDR1 SGHTA, CDR2 FQGTGA.

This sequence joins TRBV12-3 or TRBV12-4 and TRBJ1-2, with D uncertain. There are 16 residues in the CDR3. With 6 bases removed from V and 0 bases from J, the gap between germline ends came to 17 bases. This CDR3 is CASSPRPITANYGYTF. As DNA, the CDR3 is TGTGCCAGCAGCCCCAGGCCAATCACGGCTAACTATGGCTACACCTTC.

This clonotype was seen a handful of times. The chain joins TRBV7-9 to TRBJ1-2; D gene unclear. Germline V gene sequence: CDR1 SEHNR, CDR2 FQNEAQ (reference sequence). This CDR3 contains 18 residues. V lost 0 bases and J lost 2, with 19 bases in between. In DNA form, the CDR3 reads TGTGCCAGCAGCTTAGCGCGTGTGGGCGCGACTAACAACTATGGCTACACCTTC. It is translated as CASSLARVGATNNYGYTF.

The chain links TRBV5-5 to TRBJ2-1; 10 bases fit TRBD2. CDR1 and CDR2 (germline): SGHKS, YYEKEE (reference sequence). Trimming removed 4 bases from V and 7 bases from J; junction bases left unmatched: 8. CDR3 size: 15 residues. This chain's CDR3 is CASSVIAGGGNEQFF. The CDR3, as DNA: TGTGCCAGCAGCGTCATAGCGGGGGGCGGGAATGAGCAGTTCTTC.

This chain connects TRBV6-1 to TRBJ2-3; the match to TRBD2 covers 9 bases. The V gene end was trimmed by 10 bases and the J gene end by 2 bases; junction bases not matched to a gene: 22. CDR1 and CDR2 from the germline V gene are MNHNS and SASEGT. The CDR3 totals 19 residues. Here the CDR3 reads CATNLRVAGDQPLTDTQYF. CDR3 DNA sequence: TGTGCCACCAACTTAAGGGTAGCGGGGGACCAACCACTCACAGATACGCAGTATTTT.

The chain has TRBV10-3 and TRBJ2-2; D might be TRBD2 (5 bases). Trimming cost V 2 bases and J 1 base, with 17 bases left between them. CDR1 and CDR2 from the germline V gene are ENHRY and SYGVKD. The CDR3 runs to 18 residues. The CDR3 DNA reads TGTGCCATCAGTGAGGGCTTCGTAGGGAGTCTGAACACCGGGGAGCTGTTTTTT. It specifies CAISEGFVGSLNTGELFF.

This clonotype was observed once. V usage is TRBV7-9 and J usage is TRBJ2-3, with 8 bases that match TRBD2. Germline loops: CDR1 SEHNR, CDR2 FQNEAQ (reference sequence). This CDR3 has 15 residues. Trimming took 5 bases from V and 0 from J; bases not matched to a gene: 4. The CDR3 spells CASSKSGGSTDTQYF. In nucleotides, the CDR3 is TGTGCCAGCAGCAAGAGCGGGGGTAGCACAGATACGCAGTATTTT.

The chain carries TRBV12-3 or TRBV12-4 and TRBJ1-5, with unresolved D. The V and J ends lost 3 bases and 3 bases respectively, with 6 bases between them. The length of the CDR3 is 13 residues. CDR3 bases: TGTGCCAGCAGTTTTGACAACAATCAGCCCCAGCATTTT. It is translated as CASSFDNNQPQHF.

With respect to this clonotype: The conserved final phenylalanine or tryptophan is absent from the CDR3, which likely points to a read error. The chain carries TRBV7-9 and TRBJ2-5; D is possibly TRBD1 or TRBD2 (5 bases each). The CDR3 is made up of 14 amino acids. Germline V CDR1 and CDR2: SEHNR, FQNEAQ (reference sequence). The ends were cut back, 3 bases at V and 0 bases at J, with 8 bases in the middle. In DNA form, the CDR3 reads TGTGCCAGCAGCTTGGGACGGAACCAAGAGACCCAGTACTCC. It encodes CASSLGRNQETQYS.